The next 21 T cell receptor beta chains were all read from a single sample in a study of blood T cell repertoires in COVID-19. Only in-frame clones appear in the TCRdb table, and some are missing; sequencing was by immunoSEQ multiplex PCR. The sample has some 220,000 clones, 75% to 85% seen once; the top ten hold over 0.95%. The specimen was peripheral blood. The receptors here all came from a woman aged 25 to 39 with COVID-19, enrolled during active disease.

The chain employs TRBV24-1 and TRBJ2-1, with D unresolved. Per the germline V gene, CDR1 is KGHDR and CDR2 is SFDVKD. Trimming took 3 bases from V and 9 from J, leaving 11 bases between them. CDR3 length: 13 amino acids. The CDR3 DNA is TGTGCCACCAGTGATCTTGAGACTCCTGAGCAGTTCTTC. This translates into CATSDLETPEQFF.

The gene calls are TRBV6-6 and TRBJ1-2, with D possibly TRBD1 on 6 matching bases. The germline CDR1 and CDR2 sequences are MNHNY and SVGAGI (reference sequence). V was cut by 7 bases and J by 4 bases, with 13 bases left in between. The CDR3 covers 13 residues. The CDR3 nucleotides read TGTGCCAGCAAGTCAGGGGCATCCTATGGCTACACCTTC. It yields the protein CASKSGASYGYTF.

CDR3 sequence (DNA): TGTGCCAGCAGTTACCGGGGGGAGGGGCAGCCCCAGCATTTT. It codes for CASSYRGEGQPQHF. V gene TRBV6-2 or TRBV6-3 combines with J gene TRBJ1-5, with D tentatively TRBD1 (5 bases). This CDR3 region has 14 residues. V was clipped by 2 bases and J by 7 bases, with 12 bases between them. Germline CDR1 reads MNHEY; CDR2 reads SVGEGT.

The chain carries TRBV7-3 and TRBJ2-5; no firm D call. Trimming shortened V by 5 bases and J by 5 bases, and 12 bases separated the two germline ends. The CDR3 is 13 amino acids. CDR1 and CDR2 (germline): SGHTA, FQGTGA. CDR3 sequence: CASSQDRWETQYF. The CDR3 nucleotides read TGTGCCAGCAGCCAGGATCGTTGGGAGACCCAGTACTTC.

V and J are TRBV6-1 and TRBJ2-7; 15 bases align to TRBD2. Looked up from germline, CDR1 is MNHNS and CDR2 is SASEGT. The CDR3 length is 19 residues. The V gene end was trimmed by 3 bases and the J gene end by 0 bases; junction bases not matched to a gene: 9. The CDR3 DNA reads TGTGCCAGCAGTGAGGTCCCGGGACTAGCGGGAGGAGCCTCCTACGAGCAGTACTTC. It translates to CASSEVPGLAGGASYEQYF.

J is TRBJ1-1 and V is TRBV5-4; D is unresolved. Germline values: CDR1 SGHNT, CDR2 YYREEE (reference sequence). Trimming took 4 bases from V and 4 from J, leaving 8 bases between them. This CDR3 region has 12 residues. The CDR3 DNA reads TGTGCCAGCAGCCTCGGTAGCACTGAAGCTTTCTTT. The encoded protein is CASSLGSTEAFF.

The chain combines TRBV7-9 with TRBJ2-1; weak D call: TRBD2 (5 bases). Germline V lookup: CDR1 SEHNR, CDR2 FQNEAQ (reference sequence). This CDR3 contains 15 residues. Trimming left V 3 bases short and J 7 bases short, with 16 bases between. The CDR3 here is CASSFTGSELNEQFF. The CDR3 nucleotides read TGTGCCAGCAGCTTCACGGGGAGTGAGTTGAATGAGCAGTTCTTC.

The V gene is TRBV10-3, the J gene TRBJ2-3, with TRBD2 as a possible D gene (6 bases). This CDR3 region has 14 residues. With 8 bases removed from V and 6 bases from J, the gap between germline ends came to 18 bases. Per the germline V gene, CDR1 is ENHRY and CDR2 is SYGVKD. CDR3 protein: CAIGSTGETDTQYF. The DNA of the CDR3 is TGTGCCATCGGTTCCACGGGAGAGACGGATACGCAGTATTTT.

This chain connects TRBV9 to TRBJ2-1; possibly TRBD1 for D (5 bases). Germline CDR1 SGDLS, CDR2 YYNGEE. Trimming shortened V by 0 bases and J by 10 bases, and 11 bases separated the two germline ends. This CDR3 comprises 13 residues. The CDR3 DNA sequence: TGTGCCAGCAGCGTAGTAGGGGTAGGGGAGCAGTTCTTC. As protein: CASSVVGVGEQFF.

The chain carries TRBV11-3 and TRBJ2-1, with 8 bases aligning to TRBD2. The V gene's germline CDR1 is SGHNT and CDR2 YENEEA. V gave up 4 bases and J gave up 8 bases; unmatched junction bases: 10. The CDR3 is made up of 15 amino acids. CDR3: CASSYGGAGFDEQFF. The CDR3 nucleotides are TGTGCCAGCAGCTACGGGGGGGCCGGATTCGATGAGCAGTTCTTC.

This clone was observed a single time. The rearrangement joins TRBV28 to TRBJ1-1; D is uncertain. The CDR3 loop spans 13 amino acids. V lost 7 bases, J lost 4 bases, and 13 bases lay in between. The germline V gene encodes CDR1 MDHEN and CDR2 SYDVKM. The CDR3 coding sequence is TGTGCCAGCAACTCGGGGAGGCTCACTGAAGCTTTCTTT. This codes for CASNSGRLTEAFF.

The gene calls are TRBV5-6 and TRBJ2-7; D unresolved. The CDR3 runs 12 residues. V was shortened by 0 bases and J by 5 bases, with 6 bases between the two germline ends. From germline, CDR1 is SGHDT and CDR2 YYEEEE. The CDR3 region has the DNA TGTGCCAGCAGCTTGGTGAGCAACGAGCAGTACTTC. Amino acid sequence: CASSLVSNEQYF. The entire variable domain, with the rest obtained from reference TRBV5-6 and TRBJ2-7, is as follows: DAGVTQSPTHLIKTRGQQVTLRCSPKSGHDTVSWYQQALGQGPQFIFQYYEEEERQRGNFPDRFSGHQFPNYSSELNVNALLLGDSALYLCASSLVSNEQYFGPGTRLTVT.

V is TRBV5-1 and J is TRBJ2-1, with 11 bases identical to TRBD2. This CDR3 contains 15 residues. The germline V gene encodes CDR1 SGHRS and CDR2 YFSETQ. Trimming at V came to 4 bases and at J to 7 bases, leaving 7 bases not matched to a gene. The CDR3 nucleotides are TGCGCCAGCAGCGAGTTAGCGGGAGGGCCGAATGAGCAGTTCTTC. Translated: CASSELAGGPNEQFF.

The gene calls are TRBV21-1 and TRBJ2-7; the table's D call, TRBD1, was not checked against the DNA. TRBV21-1 is a pseudogene locus. The CDR3 totals 12 residues. In nucleotides, the CDR3 is TGTGCCAGCAGCAAACCCAGGGTCGGGCAGTACTTC. Translating it yields CASSKPRVGQYF.

V gene TRBV21-1 combines with J gene TRBJ2-2; the table's D call TRBD2 went unverified against the DNA. TRBV21-1 is listed as a pseudogene. The length of the CDR3 is 20 residues. The CDR3 sequence: CASSKKGSTSGRWNTGELFF. CDR3 coding DNA: TGTGCCAGCAGCAAAAAGGGGTCGACTAGCGGGAGGTGGAACACCGGGGAGCTGTTTTTT.

The chain recombines TRBV19 with TRBJ1-5, with a weak D call TRBD1 (5 bases). Trimming shortened V by 3 bases and J by 5 bases, and 14 bases separated the two germline ends. From germline, CDR1 is LNHDA and CDR2 SQIVND (reference sequence). This CDR3 is built from 15 residues. The CDR3 protein is CASSIGFRGYQPQHF. For the CDR3, the DNA is TGTGCCAGTAGTATCGGCTTTCGGGGGTATCAGCCCCAGCATTTT.

This clone was seen a single time. The chain joins TRBV5-6 to TRBJ2-1, with TRBD2 matching 7 bases. Germline V gives CDR1 SGHDT, CDR2 YYEEEE. The trim removed 2 bases at V and 4 bases at J, leaving 9 bases unmatched. The CDR3 sequence is 16 residues long. The CDR3 DNA reads as TGTGCCAGCAGCTTACAGCCTATCGGGGGGTACAATGAGCAGTTCTTC. Translated: CASSLQPIGGYNEQFF.

The rearrangement uses TRBV27 and TRBJ2-7, with TRBD2 identical over 12 bases. This CDR3 contains 15 residues. J lost 4 bases, V lost 3 bases, and 4 bases had no gene match. Germline V gene lookup returns CDR1 MNHEY and CDR2 SMNVEV (reference sequence). CDR3 bases: TGTGCCAGCAGTTTCGGGACTAGCGGGCCATACGAGCAGTACTTC. This translates into CASSFGTSGPYEQYF.

V and J are TRBV19 and TRBJ1-2; 9 bases map to TRBD1. Germline V gene data show CDR1 as LNHDA and CDR2 as SQIVND (reference sequence). V lost 2 bases and J lost 6; bases outside the gene matches: 7. CDR3 length: 15 residues. The CDR3 DNA sequence: TGTGCCAGTAGTATATTGGGACAGGGTATCGATGGCTACACCTTC. It is translated as CASSILGQGIDGYTF.

This chain connects TRBV5-5 to TRBJ1-1, with D hard to call. Germline V gene lookup returns CDR1 SGHKS and CDR2 YYEKEE (reference sequence). The CDR3 covers 11 residues. V was trimmed by 3 bases and J by 6 bases, leaving 6 bases between them. CDR3 nucleotides: TGTGCCAGCAGCTCCCAGGCTGAAGCTTTCTTT. Amino acid sequence: CASSSQAEAFF.

At least ten counts were recorded for this clone. This chain connects TRBV4-3 to TRBJ2-3, with 12 bases matching TRBD1. The CDR3 sequence is 16 residues long. Trimming removed 0 bases from V and 6 bases from J; junction bases left unmatched: 4. Germline assignment: CDR1 LGHNA and CDR2 YSLEER. CDR3 residues: CASSQEMGQGADTQYF. DNA for the CDR3: TGCGCCAGCAGCCAAGAAATGGGACAGGGGGCGGATACGCAGTATTTT.